These 20 T cell receptor beta chains originate from one sample sequenced in a study of siplizumab effects on memory and regulatory T cells. Assay: immunoSEQ multiplex PCR; the TCRdb copy retains only in-frame clones and omits some. The repertoire consists of 90,000 to 120,000 clones, with roughly 94% occurring once and the leading ten covering 0.73%. Input material: Tregs sorted from blood. The receptors originated from a human donor in good health.

CDR3 in DNA: TGTGCTAGTGGGGTAGGACAGGGTACGCGCGAGCAGTACTTC. Protein sequence: CASGVGQGTREQYF. The V call is TRBV12-5, the J call TRBJ2-7, with 8 bases identical to TRBD1. Germline V CDR1 and CDR2: LGHNT, FRNRAP. The CDR3 length is 14 residues. The V gene end was trimmed by 6 bases and the J gene end by 6 bases; junction bases not matched to a gene: 10.

CDR3 protein: CASSFRSAGSETQYF. In DNA form, the CDR3 reads TGTGCCAGCAGCTTTAGGTCGGCGGGGTCCGAGACCCAGTACTTC. The chain carries TRBV11-2 and TRBJ2-5; tentative D call: TRBD2 (6 bases). CDR1 and CDR2 (germline): SGHAT, FQNNGV. The CDR3 sequence is 15 residues long. V shed 3 bases and J shed 5 bases, with 16 bases lying between them.

J is TRBJ2-3 and V is TRBV7-2, with 8 bases matching TRBD2. The length of the CDR3 is 17 residues. Germline V gene sequence: CDR1 SGHTA, CDR2 FQGNSA. Losses at the gene ends were 1 base for V and 0 bases for J; bases not matched to a gene: 6. The chain's CDR3 is CASSLVSLAGSTDTQYF. Here the CDR3 DNA reads TGTGCCAGCAGCTTAGTGTCCCTAGCGGGTAGCACAGATACGCAGTATTTT. Supplemented by reference TRBV7-2 and TRBJ2-3, the full variable domain reads GAGVSQSPSNKVTEKGKDVELRCDPISGHTALYWYRQSLGQGLEFLIYFQGNSAPDKSGLPSDRFSAERTGGSVSTLTIQRTQQEDSAVYLCASSLVSLAGSTDTQYFGPGTRLTVL.

The chain couples TRBV6-1 to TRBJ2-7; D may be TRBD2 (7 bases). The length of the CDR3 is 13 residues. Germline CDR1 MNHNS, CDR2 SASEGT. The ends were cut back, 8 bases at V and 2 bases at J, with 13 bases in the middle. The CDR3 protein is CASGGAGTYEQYF. CDR3 nucleotides: TGTGCCAGCGGGGGGGCGGGTACCTACGAGCAGTACTTC.

The V and J genes are TRBV18 and TRBJ1-1; TRBD1 might be the D (6 bases). V lost 3 bases and J lost 1, with 15 bases in between. In germline, CDR1 is KGHSH, CDR2 LQKENI. The CDR3 length is 16 residues. CDR3 DNA sequence: TGTGCCAGCTCACCTACCAGGGACACACGGAACACTGAAGCTTTCTTT. It is translated as CASSPTRDTRNTEAFF. Using reference TRBV18 and TRBJ1-1 for the parts outside the CDR3, the full variable domain is NAGVMQNPRHLVRRRGQEARLRCSPMKGHSHVYWYRQLPEEGLKFMVYLQKENIIDESGMPKERFSAEFPKEGPSILRIQQVVRGDSAAYFCASSPTRDTRNTEAFFGQGTRLTVV.

The chain combines TRBV19 with TRBJ1-5, with a weak D call TRBD1 (5 bases). This CDR3 is 14 amino acids long. CDR1 LNHDA and CDR2 SQIVND come from the germline V gene (reference sequence). Trimming took 7 bases from V and 1 from J, leaving 11 bases between them. The DNA of the CDR3 is TGTGCCAGTACAGGTTCAGGGAGCAATCAGCCCCAGCATTTT. Its protein product is CASTGSGSNQPQHF.

The rearrangement links TRBV5-5 to TRBJ2-5, with a weak D call TRBD1 (6 bases). Germline CDR1 is SGHKS and CDR2 is YYEKEE (reference sequence). This CDR3 spans 15 amino acids. Trimming took 1 base from V and 1 from J, leaving 11 bases between them. CDR3 DNA: TGTGCCAGCAGCTTGCAGGGGACCATCCAAGAGACCCAGTACTTC. Residues: CASSLQGTIQETQYF.

This chain uses TRBV6-6 with TRBJ2-1; no clear D. The CDR3 has 11 amino acids. Trimming removed 1 base from V and 10 bases from J, with 5 bases in between. Germline V gene lookup returns CDR1 MNHNY and CDR2 SVGAGI (reference sequence). The CDR3 coding sequence is TGTGCCAGCAGTTACTTATCAGAGCAGTTCTTC. This codes for CASSYLSEQFF.

This clone has just one count. The rearrangement links TRBV7-6 to TRBJ2-7; D is unresolved. Per the germline V gene, CDR1 is SGHVS and CDR2 is FNYEAQ. This CDR3 spans 11 amino acids. V lost 3 bases and J 6 bases, leaving 6 bases between the germline ends. This CDR3 reads CASSFLGEQYF. The CDR3 DNA reads as TGTGCCAGCAGCTTTTTGGGCGAGCAGTACTTC.

This clone was detected only once. The rearrangement joins TRBV9 to TRBJ2-2; tentative D call: TRBD1 (6 bases). Germline V gene data show CDR1 as SGDLS and CDR2 as YYNGEE. This CDR3 is 15 amino acids long. V was cut by 1 base and J by 2 bases, with 9 bases left in between. The DNA of the CDR3 is TGTGCCAGCAGCGTATTGGGGGCAAACACCGGGGAGCTGTTTTTT. It is translated as CASSVLGANTGELFF. The entire variable domain, with the rest obtained from reference TRBV9 and TRBJ2-2, is as follows: DSGVTQTPKHLITATGQRVTLRCSPRSGDLSVYWYQQSLDQGLQFLIQYYNGEERAKGNILERFSAQQFPDLHSELNLSSLELGDSALYFCASSVLGANTGELFFGEGSRLTVL.

The chain uses TRBV6-6 and TRBJ2-3; the D is unclear. Germline values: CDR1 MNHNY, CDR2 SVGAGI (reference sequence). The CDR3 runs 15 residues. The germline V and J ends were trimmed by 3 bases and 4 bases, with 14 bases remaining between them. The CDR3 sequence: CASSYDKSRADTQYF. In DNA, the CDR3 is TGTGCCAGCAGTTATGATAAGTCTAGGGCAGATACGCAGTATTTT.

The genes are TRBV5-1 and TRBJ1-4; D not certain. Germline V lookup: CDR1 SGHRS, CDR2 YFSETQ. This CDR3 spans 13 amino acids. Trimming cost V 2 bases and J 13 bases, with 15 bases left between them. The CDR3 DNA follows: TGCGCCAGCAGCTTAACAGCCTCGTCGGGACTGTTTTTT. It is translated as CASSLTASSGLFF.

The genes are TRBV6-1 and TRBJ2-4; maybe TRBD2 (6 bases). V gave up 4 bases and J gave up 12 bases, with 13 bases separating them. Germline V gives CDR1 MNHNS, CDR2 SASEGT. The CDR3 covers 12 residues. The CDR3 spells CASSARDFYQYF. Here the CDR3 DNA reads TGTGCCAGCAGTGCCCGGGACTTCTATCAGTACTTC.

This clone was recorded once. The chain couples TRBV4-2 to TRBJ2-7; 8 nucleotides match TRBD2. CDR1 and CDR2 from the germline V gene are LGHNA and YNFKEQ. CDR3 length equals 16 residues. Unmatched junction bases numbered 10, after V lost 4 bases and J lost 2 bases. CDR3 DNA: TGTGCCAGCAGCCCCTCCGGGACTAGGGGGACCTACGAGCAGTACTTC. It specifies CASSPSGTRGTYEQYF.

The chain carries TRBV9 and TRBJ1-1; D unclear. The CDR3 runs to 13 residues. The ends were cut back, 0 bases at V and 6 bases at J, with 9 bases in the middle. CDR1 and CDR2 from the germline V gene are SGDLS and YYNGEE. Here the CDR3 reads CASSVVGVPEAFF. CDR3 DNA sequence: TGTGCCAGCAGCGTAGTCGGGGTTCCTGAAGCTTTCTTT.

The table lists this clone with a few counts. In nucleotides, the CDR3 is TGTGCCAGCAGTCTAGCGGGAGGGCTCTACGAGCAGTACTTC. Amino acids: CASSLAGGLYEQYF. The rearrangement uses TRBV2 and TRBJ2-7, with 12 bases fitting TRBD2. CDR3 size: 14 residues. The ends lost 5 bases at V and 3 bases at J; junction bases unmatched: 2. The V gene's germline CDR1 is SNHLY and CDR2 FYNNEI.

The rearrangement links TRBV9 to TRBJ2-7; D is unresolved. The CDR3 runs 14 residues. V lost 0 bases and J lost 3, with 10 bases in between. The germline V gene has CDR1 SGDLS and CDR2 YYNGEE. The CDR3 is CASSVGGDGYEQYF. The CDR3 coding sequence is TGTGCCAGCAGCGTAGGTGGGGATGGCTACGAGCAGTACTTC.

The V gene is TRBV27, the J gene TRBJ2-6; D is possibly TRBD2 (5 bases). In germline, CDR1 is MNHEY, CDR2 SMNVEV (reference sequence). This CDR3 contains 19 residues. The ends were cut back, 9 bases at V and 1 base at J, with 25 bases in the middle. CDR3 protein: CASRSLGVGTGSGANVLTF. CDR3 nucleotides: TGTGCCAGTCGATCCCTCGGGGTCGGTACTGGTTCTGGGGCCAACGTCCTGACTTTC.

This clone was seen once. J is TRBJ2-7 and V is TRBV4-1; 10 nucleotides line up with TRBD2. Germline CDR1 is MGHRA and CDR2 is YSYEKL. The V and J ends lost 4 bases and 0 bases, in that order; junction bases with no gene match: 12. The CDR3 sequence is 18 residues long. The CDR3 coding sequence is TGCGCCAGCAGCCCGGGAGGACTAGCGGAAACTTCCTCCTACGAGCAGTACTTC. Its translation: CASSPGGLAETSSYEQYF.

CDR3 region: CASSYLGQGQNYGYTF. The CDR3 DNA follows: TGTGCCAGCAGTTACCTGGGACAGGGGCAAAACTATGGCTACACCTTC. This chain links TRBV6-5 with TRBJ1-2, with 10 bases fitting TRBD1. This CDR3 has 16 residues. V shed 2 bases, J shed 2 bases, and the junction held 5 bases outside the gene matches. Germline V gene lookup returns CDR1 MNHEY and CDR2 SVGAGI.